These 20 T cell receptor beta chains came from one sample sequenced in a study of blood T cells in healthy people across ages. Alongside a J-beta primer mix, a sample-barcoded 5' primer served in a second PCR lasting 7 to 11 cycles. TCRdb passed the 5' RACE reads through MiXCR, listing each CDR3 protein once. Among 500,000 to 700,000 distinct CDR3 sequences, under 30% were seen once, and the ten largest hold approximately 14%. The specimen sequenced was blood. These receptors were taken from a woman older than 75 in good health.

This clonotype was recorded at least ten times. CDR3 loop: CASSPSGRASSDTQYF. The CDR3 nucleotides are TGTGCCAGCAGCCCTAGCGGCAGGGCGTCTTCAGATACGCAGTATTTT. V gene TRBV28 combines with J gene TRBJ2-3, with 7 bases that match TRBD2. J lost 4 bases, V lost 6 bases, and 13 bases had no gene match. Germline CDR1 MDHEN, CDR2 SYDVKM. CDR3 length equals 16 residues. Drawing the rest from reference TRBV28 and TRBJ2-3, the complete variable domain is DVKVTQSSRYLVKRTGEKVFLECVQDMDHENMFWYRQDPGLGLRLIYFSYDVKMKEKGDIPEGYSVSREKKERFSLILESASTNQTSMYLCASSPSGRASSDTQYFGPGTRLTVL.

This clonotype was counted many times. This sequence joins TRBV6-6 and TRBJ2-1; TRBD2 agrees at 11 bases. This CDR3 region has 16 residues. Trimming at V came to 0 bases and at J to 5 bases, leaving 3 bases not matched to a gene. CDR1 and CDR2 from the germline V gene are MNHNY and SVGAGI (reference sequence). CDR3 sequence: CASSYSTSGGDNEQFF. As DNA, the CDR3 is TGTGCCAGCAGTTACTCTACTAGCGGGGGAGACAATGAGCAGTTCTTC.

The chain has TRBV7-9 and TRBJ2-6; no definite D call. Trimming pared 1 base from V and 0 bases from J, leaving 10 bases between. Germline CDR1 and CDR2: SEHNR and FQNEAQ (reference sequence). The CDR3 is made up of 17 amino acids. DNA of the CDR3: TGTGCCAGCAGCTTAGGCCAGCCTAGCTCTGGGGCCAACGTCCTGACTTTC. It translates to CASSLGQPSSGANVLTF.

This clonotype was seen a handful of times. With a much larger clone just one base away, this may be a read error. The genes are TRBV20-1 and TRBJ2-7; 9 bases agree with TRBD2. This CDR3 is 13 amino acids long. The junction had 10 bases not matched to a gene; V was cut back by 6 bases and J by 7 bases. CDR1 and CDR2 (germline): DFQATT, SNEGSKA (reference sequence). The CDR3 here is CSASGLAYNEQYF. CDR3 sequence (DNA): TGCAGTGCCTCGGGACTAGCTTACAATGAGCAGTACTTC.

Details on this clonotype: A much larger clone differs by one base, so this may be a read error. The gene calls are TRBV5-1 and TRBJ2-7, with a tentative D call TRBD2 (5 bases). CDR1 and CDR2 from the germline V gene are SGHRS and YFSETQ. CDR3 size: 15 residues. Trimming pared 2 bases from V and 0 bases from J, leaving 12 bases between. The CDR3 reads CASSFWIGSSYEQYF. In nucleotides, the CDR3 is TGCGCCAGCAGCTTTTGGATTGGGAGCTCCTACGAGCAGTACTTC.

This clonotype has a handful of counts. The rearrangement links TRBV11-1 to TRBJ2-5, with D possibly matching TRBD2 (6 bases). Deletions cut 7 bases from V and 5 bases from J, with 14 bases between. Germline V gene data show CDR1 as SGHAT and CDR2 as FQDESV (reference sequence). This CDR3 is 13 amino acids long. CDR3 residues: CASTPEGEETQYF. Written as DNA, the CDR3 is TGTGCCAGCACCCCGGAGGGCGAGGAGACCCAGTACTTC.

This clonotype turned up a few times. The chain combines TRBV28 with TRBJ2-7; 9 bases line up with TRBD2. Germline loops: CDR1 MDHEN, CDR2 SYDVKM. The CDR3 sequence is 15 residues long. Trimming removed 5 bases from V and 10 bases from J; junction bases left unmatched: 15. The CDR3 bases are TGTGCCAGCAGTGTAGCGGGGGTAACAATCTTTACCCAGTACTTC. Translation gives CASSVAGVTIFTQYF. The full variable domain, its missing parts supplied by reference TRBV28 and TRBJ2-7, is DVKVTQSSRYLVKRTGEKVFLECVQDMDHENMFWYRQDPGLGLRLIYFSYDVKMKEKGDIPEGYSVSREKKERFSLILESASTNQTSMYLCASSVAGVTIFTQYFGPGTRLTVT.

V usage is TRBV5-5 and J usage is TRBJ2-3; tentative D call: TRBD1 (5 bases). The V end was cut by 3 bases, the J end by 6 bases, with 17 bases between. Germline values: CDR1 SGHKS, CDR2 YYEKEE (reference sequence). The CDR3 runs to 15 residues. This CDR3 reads CASSSGSKFPDTQYF. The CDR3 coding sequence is TGTGCCAGCAGCTCAGGGTCCAAGTTCCCGGATACGCAGTATTTT.

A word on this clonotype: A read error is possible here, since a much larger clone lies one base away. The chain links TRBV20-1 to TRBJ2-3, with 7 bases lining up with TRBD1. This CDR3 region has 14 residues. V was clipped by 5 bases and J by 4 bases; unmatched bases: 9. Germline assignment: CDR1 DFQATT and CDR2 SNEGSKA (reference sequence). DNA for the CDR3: TGCAGTGCTGTCCCACAGGGGCAGGCAGATACGCAGTATTTT. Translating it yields CSAVPQGQADTQYF.

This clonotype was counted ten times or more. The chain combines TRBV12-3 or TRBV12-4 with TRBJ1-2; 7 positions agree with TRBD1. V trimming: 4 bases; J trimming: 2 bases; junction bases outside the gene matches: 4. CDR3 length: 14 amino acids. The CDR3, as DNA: TGTGCCAGCAGTTCCATGACAGGGAACTATGGCTACACCTTC. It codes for CASSSMTGNYGYTF.

The CDR3 reads CASSSKRTGGTDTQYF. The CDR3 DNA follows: TGCGCCAGCAGCTCAAAACGGACAGGGGGCACAGATACGCAGTATTTT. The rearrangement joins TRBV5-1 to TRBJ2-3; 9 nucleotides line up with TRBD1. Germline values: CDR1 SGHRS, CDR2 YFSETQ. This CDR3 comprises 16 residues. After removal of 3 bases from V and 1 base from J, the junction contained 6 bases not matched to a gene. Variable domain in full (rest from reference TRBV5-1 and TRBJ2-3): KAGVTQTPRYLIKTRGQQVTLSCSPISGHRSVSWYQQTPGQGLQFLFEYFSETQRNKGNFPGRFSGRQFSNSRSEMNVSTLELGDSALYLCASSSKRTGGTDTQYFGPGTRLTVL.

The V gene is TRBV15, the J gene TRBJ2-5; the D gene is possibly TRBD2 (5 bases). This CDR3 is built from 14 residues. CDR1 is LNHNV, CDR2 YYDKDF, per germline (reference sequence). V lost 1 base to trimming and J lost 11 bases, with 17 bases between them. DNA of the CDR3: TGTGCCACCAGCAGAGGGACTCTGGGGAATGAGCAGTACTTC. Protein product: CATSRGTLGNEQYF.

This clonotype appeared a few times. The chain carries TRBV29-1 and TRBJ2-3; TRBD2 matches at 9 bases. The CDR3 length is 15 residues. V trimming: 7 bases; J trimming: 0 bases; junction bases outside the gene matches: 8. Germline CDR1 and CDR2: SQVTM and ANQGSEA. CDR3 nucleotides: TGCAGCGGCTTGACTAGCGGAGCTAGCACAGATACGCAGTATTTT. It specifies CSGLTSGASTDTQYF.

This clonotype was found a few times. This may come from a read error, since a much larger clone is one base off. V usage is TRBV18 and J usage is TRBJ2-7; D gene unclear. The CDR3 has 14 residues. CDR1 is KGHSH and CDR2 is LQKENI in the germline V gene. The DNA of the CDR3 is TGTGCCAACTCACCACTCTGGGGCTCCTACGAGCAGTACTTC. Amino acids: CANSPLWGSYEQYF.

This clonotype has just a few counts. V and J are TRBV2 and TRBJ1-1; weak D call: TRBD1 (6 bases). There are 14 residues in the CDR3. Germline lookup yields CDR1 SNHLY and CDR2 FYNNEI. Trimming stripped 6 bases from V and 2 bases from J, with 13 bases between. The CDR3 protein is CASRLRGVNTEAFF. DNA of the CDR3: TGTGCCAGCAGACTCAGGGGAGTAAACACTGAAGCTTTCTTT.

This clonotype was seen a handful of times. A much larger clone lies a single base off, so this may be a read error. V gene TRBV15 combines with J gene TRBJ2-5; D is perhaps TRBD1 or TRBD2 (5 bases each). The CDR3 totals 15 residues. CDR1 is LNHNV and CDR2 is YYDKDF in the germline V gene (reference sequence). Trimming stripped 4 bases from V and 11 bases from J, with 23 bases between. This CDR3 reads CATSIDPGANNEQYF. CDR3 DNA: TGTGCCACCAGCATTGATCCCGGGGCCAACAATGAGCAGTACTTC. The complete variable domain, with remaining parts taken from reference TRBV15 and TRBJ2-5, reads DAMVIQNPRYQVTQFGKPVTLSCSQTLNHNVMYWYQQKSSQAPKLLFHYYDKDFNNEADTPDNFQSRRPNTSFCFLDIRSPGLGDTAMYLCATSIDPGANNEQYFGPGTRLLVL.

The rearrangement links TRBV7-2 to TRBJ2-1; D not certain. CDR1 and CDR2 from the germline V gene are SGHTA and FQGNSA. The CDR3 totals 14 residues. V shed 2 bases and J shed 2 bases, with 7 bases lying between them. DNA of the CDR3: TGTGCCAGCAGCTTAAACGTCGCCTACAATGAGCAGTTCTTC. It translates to CASSLNVAYNEQFF.

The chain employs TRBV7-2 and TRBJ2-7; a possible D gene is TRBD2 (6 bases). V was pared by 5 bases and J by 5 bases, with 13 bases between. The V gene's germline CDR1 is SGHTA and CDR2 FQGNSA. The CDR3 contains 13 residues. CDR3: CASSRGTPDEQYF. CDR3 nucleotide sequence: TGTGCCAGCAGCCGCGGGACCCCAGACGAGCAGTACTTC.

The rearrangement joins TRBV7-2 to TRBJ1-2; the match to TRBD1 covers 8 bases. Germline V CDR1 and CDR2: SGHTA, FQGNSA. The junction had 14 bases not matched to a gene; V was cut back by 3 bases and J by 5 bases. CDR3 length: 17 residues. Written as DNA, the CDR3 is TGTGCCAGCAGCTTTGAACCGGGACAGGTCCTTCTTTATGGCTACACCTTC. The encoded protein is CASSFEPGQVLLYGYTF.

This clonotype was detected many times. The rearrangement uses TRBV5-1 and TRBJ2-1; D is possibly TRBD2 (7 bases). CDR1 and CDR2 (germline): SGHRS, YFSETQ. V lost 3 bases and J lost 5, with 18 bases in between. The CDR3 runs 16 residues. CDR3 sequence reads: CASSSSGAGVNNEQFF. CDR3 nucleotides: TGCGCCAGCAGCTCATCGGGGGCGGGGGTAAACAATGAGCAGTTCTTC.